This T cell receptor beta chain was captured in a study of blood T cell repertoires in COVID-19. Study overall: Researchers got acute and convalescent COVID-19 samples from the United States, Italy and Spain.

The protocol was immunoSEQ multiplex PCR, while the TCRdb copy is restricted to in-frame clones and leaves out a portion. The sample records 150,000 or so clones, roughly 83% being singletons. CDR1 is LNHNV, CDR2 YYDKDF, per germline (reference sequence). This CDR3 contains 14 residues. V was clipped by 0 bases and J by 4 bases, with 9 bases between them. This clonotype was obtained from a woman aged 60 to 75 with acute or convalescent COVID-19. The sequenced material came from peripheral blood. V gene TRBV15 combines with J gene TRBJ1-2, with D maybe TRBD1 (6 bases). The chain's CDR3 is CATSRDQGIYGYTF. CDR3 sequence (DNA): TGTGCCACCAGCAGAGATCAGGGGATCTATGGCTACACCTTC. Using reference TRBV15 and TRBJ1-2 for the parts outside the CDR3, the full variable domain is DAMVIQNPRYQVTQFGKPVTLSCSQTLNHNVMYWYQQKSSQAPKLLFHYYDKDFNNEADTPDNFQSRRPNTSFCFLDIRSPGLGDTAMYLCATSRDQGIYGYTFGSGTRLTVV.